The 27 T cell receptor beta chains below all came from one sample that was sequenced in a study of CD8+ T cells in alopecia areata. TCR sequencing used cDNA made by reverse transcription of extracted RNA. This table comes from immunoSEQ multiplex PCR, and its TCRdb copy is limited to in-frame clones, with some not included. Here the sample spans about 20,000 clones, approximately 60% being singletons. For five patients taking part in the biomarker study, CD4+ cells were further sorted into CD25+CD127- cells. Source material: CD4+ Tregs sorted from blood. Receptors originate from a human donor with alopecia areata.

V usage is TRBV7-2 and J usage is TRBJ2-1; no clear D gene. V gave up 3 bases and J gave up 6 bases, with 15 bases separating them. CDR3 length equals 15 residues. Germline V gene sequence: CDR1 SGHTA, CDR2 FQGNSA. CDR3 amino acids: CASSFSPQPSNEQFF. The CDR3 nucleotides read TGTGCCAGCAGCTTCTCTCCCCAGCCGTCCAATGAGCAGTTCTTC.

The V call is TRBV7-2, the J call TRBJ2-7, with TRBD1 matching 8 bases. Germline V gene sequence: CDR1 SGHTA, CDR2 FQGNSA. This CDR3 contains 14 residues. V shed 4 bases, J shed 1 base, and the junction held 3 bases outside the gene matches. This CDR3 reads CASSWTGNSYEQYF. CDR3 bases: TGTGCCAGCAGCTGGACAGGGAATTCCTACGAGCAGTACTTC.

There are a few counts of this clone. The J gene is TRBJ2-1, the V gene TRBV4-1, with 7 nucleotides matching TRBD1. Germline loops: CDR1 MGHRA, CDR2 YSYEKL. After removal of 0 bases from V and 5 bases from J, the junction contained 7 bases not matched to a gene. CDR3 length: 16 amino acids. CDR3 protein: CASSQDNRGSNNEQFF. The CDR3 coding sequence is TGCGCCAGCAGCCAAGATAACAGGGGTTCAAACAATGAGCAGTTCTTC.

This clone was seen a handful of times. The chain joins TRBV28 to TRBJ2-4; 7 bases line up with TRBD1. There are 14 residues in the CDR3. The junction had 7 bases not matched to a gene; V was cut back by 4 bases and J by 7 bases. The V gene's germline CDR1 is MDHEN and CDR2 SYDVKM. The CDR3: CASSSGQVVNIQYF. In DNA, the CDR3 is TGTGCCAGCAGTTCAGGACAGGTCGTGAACATTCAGTACTTC.

The rearrangement uses TRBV5-4 and TRBJ2-5; no definite D call. The V gene's germline CDR1 is SGHNT and CDR2 YYREEE (reference sequence). V was cut by 4 bases and J by 4 bases, with 5 bases left in between. The CDR3 has 11 residues. The CDR3: CASSIGETQYF. The CDR3 DNA reads as TGTGCCAGCAGCATAGGAGAGACCCAGTACTTC. Drawing the rest from reference TRBV5-4 and TRBJ2-5, the complete variable domain is ETGVTQSPTHLIKTRGQQVTLRCSSQSGHNTVSWYQQALGQGPQFIFQYYREEENGRGNFPPRFSGLQFPNYSSELNVNALELDDSALYLCASSIGETQYFGPGTRLLVL.

V and J are TRBV7-3 and TRBJ2-5; D ambiguous. Germline CDR1 SGHTA, CDR2 FQGTGA. The CDR3 extends over 15 amino acids. Trimming stripped 5 bases from V and 5 bases from J, with 18 bases between. CDR3 bases: TGTGCCAGCAGCCTGTTTGGGTCCCGAGAGGAGACCCAGTACTTC. Encoded protein: CASSLFGSREETQYF.

V gene TRBV28 combines with J gene TRBJ1-5; 7 bases are a match to TRBD1. Germline assignment: CDR1 MDHEN and CDR2 SYDVKM. This CDR3 is 15 amino acids long. V lost 1 base, J lost 5 bases, and 5 bases stayed unmatched. CDR3 loop: CASSLLDRHYQPQHF. The CDR3 nucleotides are TGTGCCAGCAGTTTATTGGACAGGCATTATCAGCCCCAGCATTTT.

This CDR3 is CASSFEGFGDYTF. CDR3 coding DNA: TGTGCCAGCAGTTTTGAGGGGTTTGGAGACTACACCTTC. The chain uses TRBV27 and TRBJ1-2; tentatively, D is TRBD1 (5 bases). Germline lookup yields CDR1 MNHEY and CDR2 SMNVEV (reference sequence). The CDR3 extends over 13 amino acids. V was shortened by 3 bases and J by 10 bases, with 15 bases between the two germline ends.

Details on this clone: A read error may account for a junction end that differs from germline. The rearrangement uses TRBV9 and TRBJ2-7; D remains unclear. Germline V CDR1 and CDR2: SGDLS, YYNGEE. The CDR3 consists of 11 residues. In nucleotides, the CDR3 is TGTGCCAGCAGCGTAGTGTTAGCCGAACGTTTC. Translating it yields CASSVVLAERF.

V gene TRBV28 combines with J gene TRBJ2-7; 7 nucleotides line up with TRBD2. The CDR3 loop spans 14 amino acids. The V segment lost 2 bases and the J segment 4 bases; nucleotides outside the gene matches: 5. Germline V lookup: CDR1 MDHEN, CDR2 SYDVKM. This CDR3 reads CASSLAGETYEQYF. The CDR3 DNA follows: TGTGCCAGCAGTTTAGCGGGAGAGACGTACGAGCAGTACTTC. The variable domain in full, with the rest retrieved from reference TRBV28 and TRBJ2-7, is DVKVTQSSRYLVKRTGEKVFLECVQDMDHENMFWYRQDPGLGLRLIYFSYDVKMKEKGDIPEGYSVSREKKERFSLILESASTNQTSMYLCASSLAGETYEQYFGPGTRLTVT.

CDR3: CASSPHSRGGTEAFF. The CDR3 DNA is TGCGCCAGCAGCCCCCATTCTAGAGGGGGCACTGAAGCTTTCTTT. The chain links TRBV4-1 to TRBJ1-1; perhaps TRBD1 as D (6 bases). The CDR3 covers 15 residues. Trimming cost V 4 bases and J 4 bases, with 16 bases left between them. The germline V gene encodes CDR1 MGHRA and CDR2 YSYEKL.

The chain links TRBV5-1 to TRBJ2-2; tentatively, D is TRBD2 (6 bases). V gave up 2 bases and J gave up 4 bases, with 12 bases separating them. Germline V gene data show CDR1 as SGHRS and CDR2 as YFSETQ. The CDR3 is 15 residues long. The CDR3 protein is CASSLRLVGTGELFF. The CDR3, as DNA: TGCGCCAGCAGCTTAAGACTAGTTGGCACCGGGGAGCTGTTTTTT.

The rearrangement uses TRBV20-1 and TRBJ1-1, with no clear D. CDR3 length: 11 residues. Germline CDR1 and CDR2: DFQATT and SNEGSKA (reference sequence). Between the trimmed V and J ends, which lost 3 bases and 13 bases, there was a span of 15 bases. CDR3 bases: TGCAGTGCTAGGGAACTCGGGCAGCTTTTCTTT. This encodes CSARELGQLFF.

The chain couples TRBV7-2 to TRBJ2-3; 8 nucleotides line up with TRBD2. Germline trimming cut 2 bases from V and 3 bases from J; bases unmatched to any gene: 7. The CDR3 totals 16 residues. In germline, CDR1 is SGHTA, CDR2 FQGNSA. In nucleotides, the CDR3 is TGTGCCAGCAGCTTAACCGGGGGGGCCTTGACAGATACGCAGTATTTT. As protein: CASSLTGGALTDTQYF.

The chain links TRBV29-1 to TRBJ1-1, with TRBD1 identical over 7 bases. This CDR3 contains 14 residues. Germline V lookup: CDR1 SQVTM, CDR2 ANQGSEA. Trimming removed 1 base from V and 2 bases from J; junction bases left unmatched: 4. The CDR3 DNA sequence: TGCAGCGTTGAAGCCCAGGGGGTAAACACTGAAGCTTTCTTT. Translation: CSVEAQGVNTEAFF.

This sequence joins TRBV6-1 and TRBJ2-2; D might be TRBD1 (6 bases). Trimming removed 5 bases at V and 0 bases at J, with 10 bases between. This CDR3 is built from 15 residues. Germline assignment: CDR1 MNHNS and CDR2 SASEGT. CDR3 protein: CASSTGLANTGELFF. In DNA, the CDR3 is TGTGCCAGCAGTACAGGGTTAGCGAACACCGGGGAGCTGTTTTTT.

This chain joins TRBV11-3 and TRBJ1-1; D uncertain. The CDR3 has 11 residues. V lost 2 bases and J lost 8, with 6 bases in between. In germline, CDR1 is SGHNT, CDR2 YENEEA. In nucleotides, the CDR3 is TGTGCCAGCAGCTTATTTGAGGAAGCTTTCTTT. Amino acid sequence: CASSLFEEAFF.

The V call is TRBV5-6, the J call TRBJ2-2; 8 nucleotides align to TRBD1. The length of the CDR3 is 15 residues. Germline CDR1 SGHDT, CDR2 YYEEEE. Unmatched junction bases numbered 4, after V lost 2 bases and J lost 4 bases. This CDR3 is CASSFGTGFTGELFF. In DNA form, the CDR3 reads TGTGCCAGCAGCTTCGGGACAGGTTTCACCGGGGAGCTGTTTTTT. The whole variable domain, remainder taken from reference TRBV5-6 and TRBJ2-2, is DAGVTQSPTHLIKTRGQQVTLRCSPKSGHDTVSWYQQALGQGPQFIFQYYEEEERQRGNFPDRFSGHQFPNYSSELNVNALLLGDSALYLCASSFGTGFTGELFFGEGSRLTVL.

By proportion, this clone is medium-sized. The chain is built from TRBV7-2 and TRBJ2-7; 7 bases map to TRBD2. The germline V gene encodes CDR1 SGHTA and CDR2 FQGNSA. Trimming removed 2 bases from V and 4 bases from J; junction bases left unmatched: 5. This CDR3 comprises 14 residues. In DNA, the CDR3 is TGTGCCAGCAGCTTACAACCAGCGGGATACGAGCAGTACTTC. Translation gives CASSLQPAGYEQYF.

The V gene is TRBV7-2, the J gene TRBJ2-3; weak D call: TRBD1 (6 bases). The CDR3 loop spans 13 amino acids. Trimming took off 5 bases at V and 8 bases at J, with 14 bases between the two ends. Germline loops: CDR1 SGHTA, CDR2 FQGNSA. CDR3 nucleotides: TGTGCCAGCAGCCCCGAGGGGGTAGCTACGCAGTATTTT. Its protein product is CASSPEGVATQYF.

This clone was detected a few times. The rearrangement uses TRBV7-2 and TRBJ2-1; 11 nucleotides line up with TRBD2. V lost 5 bases to trimming and J lost 6 bases; unmatched junction nucleotides: 9. Germline assignment: CDR1 SGHTA and CDR2 FQGNSA. The CDR3 totals 16 residues. The CDR3: CASSPQLAGVSNEQFF. Written as DNA, the CDR3 is TGTGCCAGCAGCCCGCAACTAGCGGGAGTAAGCAATGAGCAGTTCTTC.

V and J are TRBV5-1 and TRBJ2-7; possibly TRBD2 for D (6 bases). CDR1 SGHRS and CDR2 YFSETQ come from the germline V gene. CDR3 length: 15 amino acids. With 0 bases removed from V and 0 bases from J, the gap between germline ends came to 10 bases. The CDR3 DNA reads as TGCGCCAGCAGCTTGGGGTCGGAGGGCTCCTACGAGCAGTACTTC. Translated, it gives CASSLGSEGSYEQYF.

The J gene is TRBJ1-1, the V gene TRBV7-9; tentatively, D is TRBD1 (5 bases). The CDR3 covers 14 residues. Trimming stripped 0 bases from V and 3 bases from J, with 8 bases between. Germline loops: CDR1 SEHNR, CDR2 FQNEAQ (reference sequence). The CDR3: CASSLAGAHTEAFF. CDR3 nucleotide sequence: TGTGCCAGCAGCTTAGCAGGGGCCCACACTGAAGCTTTCTTT.

This clone has just a few counts. The chain couples TRBV5-1 to TRBJ2-3; 7 bases map to TRBD2. Germline loops: CDR1 SGHRS, CDR2 YFSETQ. J gave up 2 bases and V 4 bases, and 4 bases lay outside the gene matches. This CDR3 is 14 amino acids long. The CDR3 here is CASSPSGVTDTQYF. CDR3 in DNA: TGCGCCAGCAGCCCGAGCGGGGTCACAGATACGCAGTATTTT.

The chain has TRBV5-1 and TRBJ1-1; perhaps TRBD1 as D (6 bases). The V gene lost 3 bases and the J gene lost 0 bases, with 15 bases spanning the gap. This CDR3 comprises 16 residues. The V gene's germline CDR1 is SGHRS and CDR2 YFSETQ. Here the CDR3 DNA reads TGCGCCAGCAGCTCGAAGCCGACAGGCCTGAACACTGAAGCTTTCTTT. Its translation: CASSSKPTGLNTEAFF.

The chain links TRBV5-1 to TRBJ2-5; D ambiguous. This CDR3 comprises 11 residues. V was shortened by 1 base and J by 5 bases, with 3 bases between the two germline ends. Germline-derived CDR1 and CDR2 are SGHRS and YFSETQ. The CDR3 here is CASSLRETQYF. The CDR3 DNA sequence: TGCGCCAGCAGCTTGAGGGAGACCCAGTACTTC. Looking up the rest from reference TRBV5-1 and TRBJ2-5 gives the full variable domain: KAGVTQTPRYLIKTRGQQVTLSCSPISGHRSVSWYQQTPGQGLQFLFEYFSETQRNKGNFPGRFSGRQFSNSRSEMNVSTLELGDSALYLCASSLRETQYFGPGTRLLVL.

The chain has TRBV19 and TRBJ2-7, with 7 positions matching TRBD1. V dropped 3 bases and J dropped 7; count of bases not matched to a gene: 3. CDR1 is LNHDA, CDR2 SQIVND, per germline (reference sequence). The CDR3 has 12 amino acids. The DNA for the CDR3 is TGTGCCAGTAGTATGACAGGGAGAGAGCAGTACTTC. Protein sequence: CASSMTGREQYF.